This T cell receptor beta chain derives from a study of T-cell reconstitution after alpha-beta-depleted transplantation in children. Study outcomes and limitations: A year post-transplant, T-cell counts and diversity derived mostly from newly produced T cells. After transplant, at about two months, alpha-beta T cells were reportedly derived from several hundred expanded graft clones. Certain patients had high TCRbeta diversity at day 60, and it came from recipient T cells and thymic progenitors that survived.

This clonotype appeared a few times. Its cognate antigen is unknown. For TCRbeta, the library was prepared with unique molecular identifiers. In TCRdb, the PCR reads were re-called with MiXCR into one record per CDR3 protein. The sample records a few hundred thousand distinct CDR3 sequences, 13% being singletons. This material consisted of PBMCs, mostly from graft donor cells, taken 360 days after TCRalphabeta/CD19-depleted stem cell transplant. This sequence originates from a male patient younger than 18 who had a stem cell transplant for acute myeloid leukemia, so the T cells may come from the graft donor.

The CDR3 bases are TGCGCCAGCAGCCACACGACTAGCGGGTTTTTCTACGAGCAGTACTTC. It specifies CASSHTTSGFFYEQYF. The rearrangement uses TRBV5-1 and TRBJ2-7; 10 bases line up with TRBD2. V trimming: 4 bases; J trimming: 3 bases; junction bases outside the gene matches: 10. Germline CDR1 and CDR2: SGHRS and YFSETQ. This CDR3 comprises 16 residues. Full variable domain (outside the CDR3, taken from reference TRBV5-1 and TRBJ2-7): KAGVTQTPRYLIKTRGQQVTLSCSPISGHRSVSWYQQTPGQGLQFLFEYFSETQRNKGNFPGRFSGRQFSNSRSEMNVSTLELGDSALYLCASSHTTSGFFYEQYFGPGTRLTVT.